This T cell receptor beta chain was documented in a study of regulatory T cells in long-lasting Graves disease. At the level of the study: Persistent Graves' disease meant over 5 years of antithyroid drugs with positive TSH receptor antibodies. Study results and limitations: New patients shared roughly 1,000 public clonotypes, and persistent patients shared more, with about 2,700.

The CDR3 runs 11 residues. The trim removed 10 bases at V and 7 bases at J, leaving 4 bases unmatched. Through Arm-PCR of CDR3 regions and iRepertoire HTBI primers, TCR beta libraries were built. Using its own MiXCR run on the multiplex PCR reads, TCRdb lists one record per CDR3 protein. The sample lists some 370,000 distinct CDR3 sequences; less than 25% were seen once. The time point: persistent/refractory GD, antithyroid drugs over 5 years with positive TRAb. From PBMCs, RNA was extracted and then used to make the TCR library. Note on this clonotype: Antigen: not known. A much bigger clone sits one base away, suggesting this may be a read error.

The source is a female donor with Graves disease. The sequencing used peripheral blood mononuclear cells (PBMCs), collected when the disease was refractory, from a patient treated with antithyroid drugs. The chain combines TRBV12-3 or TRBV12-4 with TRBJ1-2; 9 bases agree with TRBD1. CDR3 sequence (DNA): TGTGCCACGGGACAGGGTTGTGGCTACACCTTC. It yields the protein CATGQGCGYTF.